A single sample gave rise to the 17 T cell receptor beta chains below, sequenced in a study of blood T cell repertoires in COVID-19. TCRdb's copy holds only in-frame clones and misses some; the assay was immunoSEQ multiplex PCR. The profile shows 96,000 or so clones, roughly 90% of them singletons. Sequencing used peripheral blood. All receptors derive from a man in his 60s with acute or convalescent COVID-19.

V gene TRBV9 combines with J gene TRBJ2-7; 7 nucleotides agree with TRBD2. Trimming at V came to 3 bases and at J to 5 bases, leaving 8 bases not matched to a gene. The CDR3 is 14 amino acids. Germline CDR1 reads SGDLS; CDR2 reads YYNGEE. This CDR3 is CASSGARTSHEQYF. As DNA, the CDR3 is TGTGCCAGCAGCGGAGCCCGGACTAGTCACGAGCAGTACTTC.

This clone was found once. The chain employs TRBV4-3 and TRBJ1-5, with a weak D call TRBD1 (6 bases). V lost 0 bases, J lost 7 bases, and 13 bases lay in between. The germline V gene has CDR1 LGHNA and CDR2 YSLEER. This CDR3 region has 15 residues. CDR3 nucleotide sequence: TGCGCCAGCAGCCAAGATTCTCAGGGGCACCAGCCCCAGCATTTT. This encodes CASSQDSQGHQPQHF.

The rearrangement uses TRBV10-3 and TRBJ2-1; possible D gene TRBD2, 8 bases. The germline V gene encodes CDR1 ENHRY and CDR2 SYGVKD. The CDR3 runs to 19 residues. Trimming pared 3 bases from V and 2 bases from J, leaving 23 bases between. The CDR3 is CAISDRQGSSGRTYNEQFF. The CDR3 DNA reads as TGTGCCATCAGTGACCGACAGGGCTCCAGCGGGAGAACCTACAATGAGCAGTTCTTC.

CDR3 amino acids: CASSPPRIAAGGKGYTF. The CDR3 DNA is TGTGCCAGCAGCCCCCCCAGGATCGCGGCAGGGGGAAAGGGCTACACCTTC. The chain carries TRBV3-1 (or the pseudogene TRBV3-2) and TRBJ1-2; TRBD1 matches at 7 bases. This CDR3 contains 17 residues. Looked up from germline, CDR1 is LGHDT and CDR2 is YNNKEL (reference sequence). V shed 4 bases, J shed 8 bases, and the junction held 19 bases outside the gene matches.

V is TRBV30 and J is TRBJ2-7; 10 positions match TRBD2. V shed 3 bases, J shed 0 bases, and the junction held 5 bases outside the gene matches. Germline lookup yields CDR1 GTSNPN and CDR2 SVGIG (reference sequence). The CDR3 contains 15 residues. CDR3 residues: CAWRRLAGRSYEQYF. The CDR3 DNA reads TGTGCCTGGAGACGACTAGCGGGTCGCTCCTACGAGCAGTACTTC.

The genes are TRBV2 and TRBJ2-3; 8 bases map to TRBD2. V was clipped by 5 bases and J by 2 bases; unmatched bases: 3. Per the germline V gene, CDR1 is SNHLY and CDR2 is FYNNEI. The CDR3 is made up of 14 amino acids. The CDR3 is CASSSAGATDTQYF. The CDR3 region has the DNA TGTGCCAGCAGTTCAGCGGGAGCCACAGATACGCAGTATTTT.

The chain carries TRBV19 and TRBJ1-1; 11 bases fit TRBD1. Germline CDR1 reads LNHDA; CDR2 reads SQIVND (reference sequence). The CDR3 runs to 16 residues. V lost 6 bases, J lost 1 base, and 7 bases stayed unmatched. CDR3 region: CASSRGTGGSNTEAFF. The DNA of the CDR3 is TGTGCCAGTAGCAGAGGGACAGGGGGATCGAACACTGAAGCTTTCTTT.

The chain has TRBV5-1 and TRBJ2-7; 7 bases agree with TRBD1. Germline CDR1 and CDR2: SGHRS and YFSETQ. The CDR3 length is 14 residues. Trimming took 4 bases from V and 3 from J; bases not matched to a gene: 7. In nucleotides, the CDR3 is TGCGCCAGCAGCGGAACAGGGGTCGTCTACGAGCAGTACTTC. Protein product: CASSGTGVVYEQYF.

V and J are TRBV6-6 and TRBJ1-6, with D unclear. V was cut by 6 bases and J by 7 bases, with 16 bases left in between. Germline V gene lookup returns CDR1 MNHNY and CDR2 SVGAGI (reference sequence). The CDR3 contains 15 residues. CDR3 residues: CASSTHEGKNSPLHF. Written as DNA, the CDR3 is TGTGCCAGCAGCACGCATGAGGGTAAAAATTCACCCCTCCACTTT.

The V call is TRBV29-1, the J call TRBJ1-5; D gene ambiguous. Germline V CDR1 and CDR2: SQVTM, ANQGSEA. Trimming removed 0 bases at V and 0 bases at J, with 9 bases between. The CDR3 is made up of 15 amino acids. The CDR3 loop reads CSVEDPTDSNQPQHF. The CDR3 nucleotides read TGCAGCGTTGAAGATCCGACTGATAGCAATCAGCCCCAGCATTTT.

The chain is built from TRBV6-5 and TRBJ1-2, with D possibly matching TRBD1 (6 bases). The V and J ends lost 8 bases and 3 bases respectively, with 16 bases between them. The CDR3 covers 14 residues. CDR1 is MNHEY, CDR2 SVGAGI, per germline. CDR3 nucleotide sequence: TGTGCCAGCGCTGAGTTGTCAGGGGACTATGGCTACACCTTC. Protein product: CASAELSGDYGYTF.

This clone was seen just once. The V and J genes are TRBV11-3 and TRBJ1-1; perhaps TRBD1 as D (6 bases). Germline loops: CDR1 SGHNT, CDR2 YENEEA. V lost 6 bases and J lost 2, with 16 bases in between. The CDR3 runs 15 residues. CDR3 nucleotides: TGTGCCAGCAGGGCAGGGGTTTCTCCCAACACTGAAGCTTTCTTT. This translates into CASRAGVSPNTEAFF.

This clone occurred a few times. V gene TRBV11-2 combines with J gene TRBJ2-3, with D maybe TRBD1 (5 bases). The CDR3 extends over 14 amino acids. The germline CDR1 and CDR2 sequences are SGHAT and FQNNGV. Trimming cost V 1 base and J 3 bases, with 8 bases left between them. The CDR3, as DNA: TGTGCCAGCAGCTTAGTCAGGGTAACAGATACGCAGTATTTT. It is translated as CASSLVRVTDTQYF. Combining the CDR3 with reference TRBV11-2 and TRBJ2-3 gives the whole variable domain EAGVAQSPRYKIIEKRQSVAFWCNPISGHATLYWYQQILGQGPKLLIQFQNNGVVDDSQLPKDRFSAERLKGVDSTLKIQPAKLEDSAVYLCASSLVRVTDTQYFGPGTRLTVL.

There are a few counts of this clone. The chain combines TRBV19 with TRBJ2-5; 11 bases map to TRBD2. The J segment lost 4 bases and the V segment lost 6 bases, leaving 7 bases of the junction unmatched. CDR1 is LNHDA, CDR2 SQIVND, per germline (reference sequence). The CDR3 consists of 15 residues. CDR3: CASSLSGRAGETQYF. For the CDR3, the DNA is TGTGCCAGTAGCCTTAGCGGGAGGGCCGGAGAGACCCAGTACTTC.

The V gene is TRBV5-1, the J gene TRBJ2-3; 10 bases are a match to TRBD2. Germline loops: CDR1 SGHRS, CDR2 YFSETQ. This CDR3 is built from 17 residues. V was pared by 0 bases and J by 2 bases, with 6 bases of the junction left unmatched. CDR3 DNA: TGCGCCAGCAGCTTGGACCAGACTAGCGGGTACACAGATACGCAGTATTTT. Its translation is CASSLDQTSGYTDTQYF.

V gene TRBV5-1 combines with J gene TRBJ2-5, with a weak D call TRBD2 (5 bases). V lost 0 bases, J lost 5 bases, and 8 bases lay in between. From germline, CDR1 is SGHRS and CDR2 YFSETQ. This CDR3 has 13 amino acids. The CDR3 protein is CASSLAGKETQYF. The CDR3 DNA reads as TGCGCCAGCAGCTTGGCCGGGAAGGAGACCCAGTACTTC.

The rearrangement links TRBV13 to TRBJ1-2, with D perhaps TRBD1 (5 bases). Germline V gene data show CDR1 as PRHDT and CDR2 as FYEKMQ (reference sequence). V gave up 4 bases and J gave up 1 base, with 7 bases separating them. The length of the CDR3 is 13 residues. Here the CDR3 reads CASSSDNNYGYTF. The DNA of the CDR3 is TGTGCCAGCAGCTCGGACAATAACTATGGCTACACCTTC.